This entry concerns a single T cell receptor (beta chain). CDR1 is SGDLS and CDR2 is YYNGEE in the germline V gene. V was pared by 0 bases and J by 5 bases, with 11 bases between. The CDR3 extends over 14 amino acids. The data belong to a study of blood T cell repertoires in COVID-19. Profiled with immunoSEQ multiplex PCR; TCRdb holds only in-frame clones, not every one. The sample holds over 110,000 clones, almost 85% seen once. This chain connects TRBV9 to TRBJ1-1, with a weak D call TRBD1 (5 bases). This receptor was identified in a man aged 35-49 years with acute COVID-19. The sample consisted of PBMCs or T cells enriched from blood (not recorded which). CDR3 sequence (DNA): TGTGCCAGCAGCGTAGCGGGGGAGGGGACTGAAGCTTTCTTT. It is translated as CASSVAGEGTEAFF.